A single sample is the source of the 10 T cell receptor beta chains below, sequenced in a study of regulatory T cells in long-lasting Graves disease (dated by TCRdb to the early 2020s). The label giving this sample's time point can be read as: persistent/refractory GD, antithyroid drugs over 5 years with positive TRAb. For both TCR sequencing and RNA sequencing, RNA was extracted from PBMCs using TRIzol. Libraries were constructed by multiplex PCR. Data came from an Illumina HiSeq 4000. iRepertoire HTBI primers and Arm-PCR amplification of CDR3 regions were used to construct TCR beta libraries. The public reads were reprocessed in TCRdb via fastp at Q25 and MiXCR, keeping in-frame beta chains. Rows with one shared CDR3 protein collapse into an entry with the most common genes and DNA. A total of a few hundred thousand distinct CDR3 sequences appear in this sample, around a fifth of them only once. The ten top clones hold around 12% of the sample.

Sample: peripheral blood mononuclear cells (PBMCs), taken when the disease was refractory, from a patient treated with antithyroid drugs. These receptors originate from a female donor with Graves disease.

The chain employs TRBV20-1 and TRBJ2-1, with TRBD2 identical over 7 bases. Germline V gives CDR1 DFQATT, CDR2 SNEGSKA (reference sequence). This CDR3 contains 13 residues. The CDR3 region is CQVSSGGGNEQFF. Here the CDR3 DNA reads TGCCAAGTATCTAGCGGAGGTGGCAATGAGCAGTTCTTC.

This clonotype was detected ten times or more. The V call is TRBV6-2 or TRBV6-3, the J call TRBJ2-7, with 8 nucleotides matching TRBD2. Germline-derived CDR1 and CDR2 are MNHEY and SVGEGT. J lost 7 bases, V lost 6 bases, and 8 bases had no gene match. The CDR3 is 13 amino acids. CDR3 nucleotides: TGTGCCAGCAGACTCGGACTAGCCGGGGAGCAGTACTTC. Its protein is CASRLGLAGEQYF.

The V gene is TRBV20-1, the J gene TRBJ1-1, with 7 bases fitting TRBD1. J was trimmed by 5 bases and V by 6 bases; bases with no gene match: 6. CDR3 length equals 12 residues. Germline CDR1 DFQATT, CDR2 SNEGSKA (reference sequence). In nucleotides, the CDR3 is TGCAGTGCCCAGGGGGGGCAGACTGAAGCTTTCTTT. Translation: CSAQGGQTEAFF.

The chain uses TRBV30 and TRBJ1-1; D gene ambiguous. The V gene lost 4 bases and the J gene lost 5 bases, with 14 bases spanning the gap. CDR1 and CDR2 from the germline V gene are GTSNPN and SVGIG (reference sequence). The CDR3 runs to 13 residues. CDR3 coding DNA: TGTGCCTGGATCATGGAGGTGGGGACTGAAGCTTTCTTT. Protein product: CAWIMEVGTEAFF.

The J gene is TRBJ2-7, the V gene TRBV18, with 11 bases that match TRBD1. V gave up 3 bases and J gave up 2 bases; unmatched junction bases: 3. Per the germline V gene, CDR1 is KGHSH and CDR2 is LQKENI. The CDR3 runs 15 residues. This CDR3 is CASSPGQGGAYEQYF. The CDR3 region has the DNA TGTGCCAGCTCACCGGGACAGGGGGGAGCCTACGAGCAGTACTTC.

This clonotype was recorded a few times. The V and J genes are TRBV7-9 and TRBJ1-1; unclear D gene. The CDR3 covers 10 residues. Trimming left V 7 bases short and J 6 bases short, with 6 bases between. Germline V gene data show CDR1 as SEHNR and CDR2 as FQNEAQ (reference sequence). The CDR3 DNA is TGTGCCAGCAAAGGGTCTGAAGCTTTCTTT. This translates into CASKGSEAFF.

This clonotype was counted many times. This sequence joins TRBV6-2 or TRBV6-3 and TRBJ1-5; unclear D gene. Per the germline V gene, CDR1 is MNHEY and CDR2 is SVGEGT. The CDR3 is 14 residues long. V lost 2 bases and J lost 5, with 10 bases in between. CDR3 coding DNA: TGTGCCAGCAGTTACATGACAACTGATCAGCCCCAGCATTTT. Encoded protein: CASSYMTTDQPQHF.

This clonotype was seen at least ten times. V usage is TRBV6-1 and J usage is TRBJ2-7, with TRBD2 matching over 11 bases. The junction had 7 bases not matched to a gene; V was cut back by 6 bases and J by 3 bases. The CDR3 sequence is 15 residues long. CDR1 MNHNS and CDR2 SASEGT come from the germline V gene. CDR3 nucleotides: TGTGCCAGCAGCCTGAGACTAGCGGGATACTACGAGCAGTACTTC. It codes for CASSLRLAGYYEQYF.

As to this clonotype: The conserved closing phenylalanine or tryptophan is absent in this CDR3, likely reflecting a read error. The chain recombines TRBV19 with TRBJ2-2; 7 nucleotides align to TRBD1. This CDR3 is 15 amino acids long. J was trimmed by 5 bases and V by 3 bases; bases with no gene match: 6. The germline gives CDR1 LNHDA, CDR2 SQIVND (reference sequence). CDR3 sequence (DNA): TGTGCCAGTAGTATGGGGGACAGATTTACCGGGGAGCTGTTTCTT. Protein: CASSMGDRFTGELFL.

The chain combines TRBV29-1 with TRBJ2-7; D not certain. Germline V lookup: CDR1 SQVTM, CDR2 ANQGSEA. V gave up 7 bases and J gave up 3 bases, with 13 bases separating them. The CDR3 is 12 residues long. This chain's CDR3 is CSAVFLGYEQYF. In DNA form, the CDR3 reads TGCAGCGCCGTCTTTCTAGGCTACGAGCAGTACTTC.